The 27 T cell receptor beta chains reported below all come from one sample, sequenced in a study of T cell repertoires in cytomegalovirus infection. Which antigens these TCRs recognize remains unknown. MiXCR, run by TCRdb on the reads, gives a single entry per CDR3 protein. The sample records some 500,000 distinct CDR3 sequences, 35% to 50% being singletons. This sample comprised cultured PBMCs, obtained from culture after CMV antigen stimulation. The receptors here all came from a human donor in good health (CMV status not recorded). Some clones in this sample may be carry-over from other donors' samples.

In nucleotides, the CDR3 is TGTGCCAGCAGCTTCCTAGGCGGGGGGGCCACAGATACGCAGTATTTT. The encoded protein is CASSFLGGGATDTQYF. The chain recombines TRBV11-2 with TRBJ2-3; TRBD2 matches 9 bases. The germline CDR1 and CDR2 sequences are SGHAT and FQNNGV. The V gene end was trimmed by 3 bases and the J gene end by 2 bases; junction bases not matched to a gene: 6. There are 16 residues in the CDR3.

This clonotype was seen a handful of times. The CDR3 coding sequence is TGCGCCAGCCTTATTCGCTATGAGCAGTTCTTC. This gives the protein CASLIRYEQFF. The gene calls are TRBV23-1 and TRBJ2-1; D gene uncertain. TRBV23-1 is noted as an ORF with a role that remains uncertain. There are 11 residues in the CDR3. V was clipped by 8 bases and J by 8 bases, with 10 bases between them.

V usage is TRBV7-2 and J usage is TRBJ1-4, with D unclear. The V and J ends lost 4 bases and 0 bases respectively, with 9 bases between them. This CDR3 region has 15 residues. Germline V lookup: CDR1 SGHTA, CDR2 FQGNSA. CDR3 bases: TGTGCCAGCAGCTCACGGCCCGCAACTAATGAAAAACTGTTTTTT. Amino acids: CASSSRPATNEKLFF.

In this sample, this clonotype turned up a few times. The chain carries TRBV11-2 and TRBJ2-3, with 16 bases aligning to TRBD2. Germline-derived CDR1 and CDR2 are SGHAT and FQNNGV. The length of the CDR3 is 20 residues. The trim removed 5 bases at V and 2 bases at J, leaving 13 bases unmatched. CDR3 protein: CASSLRGTSGGVRLTDTQYF. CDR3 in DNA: TGTGCCAGCAGCCTTCGTGGGACTAGCGGGGGGGTACGACTCACAGATACGCAGTATTTT.

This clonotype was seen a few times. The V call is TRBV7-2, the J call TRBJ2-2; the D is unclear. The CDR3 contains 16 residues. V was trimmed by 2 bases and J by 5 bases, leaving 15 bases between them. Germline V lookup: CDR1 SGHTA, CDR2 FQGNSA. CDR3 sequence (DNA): TGTGCCAGCAGCTTACCGTGGACGGGCGTTACCGGGGAGCTGTTTTTT. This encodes CASSLPWTGVTGELFF.

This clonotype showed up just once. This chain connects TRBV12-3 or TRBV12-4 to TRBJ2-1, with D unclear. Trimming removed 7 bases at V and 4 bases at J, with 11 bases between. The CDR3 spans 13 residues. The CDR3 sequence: CASTIGAYNEQFF. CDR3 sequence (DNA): TGTGCCAGCACGATCGGAGCATACAATGAGCAGTTCTTC.

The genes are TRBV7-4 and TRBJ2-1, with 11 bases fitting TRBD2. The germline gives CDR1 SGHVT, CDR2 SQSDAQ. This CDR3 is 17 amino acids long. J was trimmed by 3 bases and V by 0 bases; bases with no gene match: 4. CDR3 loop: CASSLAVAGGYYNEQFF. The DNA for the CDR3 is TGTGCCAGCAGCTTAGCAGTAGCGGGGGGGTACTACAATGAGCAGTTCTTC.

The CDR3 region is CASSRQKSYEQYF. In DNA form, the CDR3 reads TGTGCCAGCAGTCGCCAGAAATCCTACGAGCAGTACTTC. This sequence joins TRBV6-5 and TRBJ2-7; D is unclear. The CDR3 has 13 amino acids. CDR1 and CDR2 (germline): MNHEY, SVGAGI. V dropped 5 bases and J dropped 1 base, with 9 bases sitting between them.

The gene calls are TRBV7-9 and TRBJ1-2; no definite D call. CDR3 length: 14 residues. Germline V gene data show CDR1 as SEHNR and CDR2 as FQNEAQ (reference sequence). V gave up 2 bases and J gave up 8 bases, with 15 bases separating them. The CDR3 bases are TGTGCCAGCAGCTTATTGGTTCTTGGAGGGGGCTACACCTTC. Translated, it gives CASSLLVLGGGYTF.

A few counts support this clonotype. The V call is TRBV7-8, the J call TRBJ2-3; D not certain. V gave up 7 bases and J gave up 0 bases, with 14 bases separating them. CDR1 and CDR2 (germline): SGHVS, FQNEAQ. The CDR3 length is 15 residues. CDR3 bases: TGTGCCAGCACCGCACCAGTCTTTAGCACAGATACGCAGTATTTT. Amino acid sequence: CASTAPVFSTDTQYF.

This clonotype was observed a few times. CDR3 nucleotide sequence: TGTGCCAGCAACCAGGGTGCTGGTACGCAGTATTTT. The encoded protein is CASNQGAGTQYF. The V gene is TRBV12-3 or TRBV12-4, the J gene TRBJ2-3, with D possibly being TRBD1 (5 bases). The V end was cut by 7 bases, the J end by 8 bases, with 13 bases between. The CDR3 extends over 12 amino acids.

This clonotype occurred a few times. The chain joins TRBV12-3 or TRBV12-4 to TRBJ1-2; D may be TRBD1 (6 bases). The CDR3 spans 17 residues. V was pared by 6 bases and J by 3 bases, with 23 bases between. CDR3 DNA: TGTGCCAGCAGCCAAGGGGGGACCCGGAGGCGCTACTATGGCTACACCTTC. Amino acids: CASSQGGTRRRYYGYTF.

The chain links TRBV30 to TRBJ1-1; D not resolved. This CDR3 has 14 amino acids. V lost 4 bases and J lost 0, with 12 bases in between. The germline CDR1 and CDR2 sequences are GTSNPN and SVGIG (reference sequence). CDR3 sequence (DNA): TGTGCCTGGATAGGAGGTAACATGAACACTGAAGCTTTCTTT. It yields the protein CAWIGGNMNTEAFF.

The CDR3 here is CASSLGLAGDPHYNEQFF. The CDR3 DNA is TGTGCCAGCAGCTTAGGACTAGCGGGGGACCCCCACTACAATGAGCAGTTCTTC. The chain joins TRBV7-6 to TRBJ2-1, with TRBD2 matching over 12 bases. The germline V gene encodes CDR1 SGHVS and CDR2 FNYEAQ. There are 18 residues in the CDR3. Trimming removed 1 base from V and 3 bases from J; junction bases left unmatched: 7.

The CDR3 is CATRGLAGRTYEQYF. As DNA, the CDR3 is TGTGCCACCCGGGGACTAGCGGGGCGAACCTACGAGCAGTACTTC. The V gene is TRBV19, the J gene TRBJ2-7; TRBD2 matches 13 bases. In germline, CDR1 is LNHDA, CDR2 SQIVND (reference sequence). There are 15 residues in the CDR3. With V trimmed by 10 bases and J by 2 bases, 8 bases remained unmatched.

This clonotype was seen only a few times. CDR3 DNA: TGTGCCAGCAGCCCGCAGACTAGGCTTTATAACGAGCAGTACTTC. Protein product: CASSPQTRLYNEQYF. This rearrangement joins TRBV7-2 to TRBJ2-7; a weak D match, TRBD2 (6 bases). V lost 5 bases and J 5 bases, leaving 19 bases between the germline ends. The CDR3 totals 15 residues. Germline values: CDR1 SGHTA, CDR2 FQGNSA.

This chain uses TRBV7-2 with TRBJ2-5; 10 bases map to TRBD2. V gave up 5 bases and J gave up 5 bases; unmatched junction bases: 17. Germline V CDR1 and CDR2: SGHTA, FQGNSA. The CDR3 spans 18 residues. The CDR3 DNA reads TGTGCCAGCAGCCCCCTGGGGCTAGCGGGGGCACAAGGGGAGACCCAGTACTTC. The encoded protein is CASSPLGLAGAQGETQYF. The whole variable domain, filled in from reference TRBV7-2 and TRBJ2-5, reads GAGVSQSPSNKVTEKGKDVELRCDPISGHTALYWYRQSLGQGLEFLIYFQGNSAPDKSGLPSDRFSAERTGGSVSTLTIQRTQQEDSAVYLCASSPLGLAGAQGETQYFGPGTRLLVL.

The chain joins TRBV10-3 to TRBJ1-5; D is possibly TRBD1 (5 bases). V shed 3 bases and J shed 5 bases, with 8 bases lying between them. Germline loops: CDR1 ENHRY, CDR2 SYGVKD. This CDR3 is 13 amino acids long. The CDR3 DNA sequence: TGTGCCATCAGTGAAGGGGTGGATCAGCCCCAGCATTTT. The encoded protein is CAISEGVDQPQHF.

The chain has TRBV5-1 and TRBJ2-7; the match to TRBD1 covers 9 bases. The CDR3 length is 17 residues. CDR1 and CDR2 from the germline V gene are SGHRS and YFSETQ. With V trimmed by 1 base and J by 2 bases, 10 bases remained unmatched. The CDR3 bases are TGCGCCAGCAGCTTGTCGGGGACAGGGAGAATTACCTACGAGCAGTACTTC. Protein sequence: CASSLSGTGRITYEQYF.

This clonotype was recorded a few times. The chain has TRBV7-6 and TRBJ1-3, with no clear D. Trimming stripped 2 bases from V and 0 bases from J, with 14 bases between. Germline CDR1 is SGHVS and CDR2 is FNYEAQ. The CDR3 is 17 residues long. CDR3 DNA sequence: TGTGCCAGCAGCTTAATTTCGGGCGCAGTCTCTGGAAACACCATATATTTT. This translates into CASSLISGAVSGNTIYF.

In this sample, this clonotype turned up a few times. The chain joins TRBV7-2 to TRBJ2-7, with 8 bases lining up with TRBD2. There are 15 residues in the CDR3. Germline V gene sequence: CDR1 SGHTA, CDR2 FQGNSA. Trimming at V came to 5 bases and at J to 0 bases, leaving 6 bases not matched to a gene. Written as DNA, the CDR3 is TGTGCCAGCAGCCCCCGGGGGGGCCGCTCCTACGAGCAGTACTTC. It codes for CASSPRGGRSYEQYF.

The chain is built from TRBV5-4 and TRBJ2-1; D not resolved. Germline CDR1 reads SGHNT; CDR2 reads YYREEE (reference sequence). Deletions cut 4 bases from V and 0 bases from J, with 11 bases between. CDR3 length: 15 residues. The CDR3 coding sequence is TGTGCCAGCAGCATAAATCCCAGCTCCTACAATGAGCAGTTCTTC. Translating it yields CASSINPSSYNEQFF.

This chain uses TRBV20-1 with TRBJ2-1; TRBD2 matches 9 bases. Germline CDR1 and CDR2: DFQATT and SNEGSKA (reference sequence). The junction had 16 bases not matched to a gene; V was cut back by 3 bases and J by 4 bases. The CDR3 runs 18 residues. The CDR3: CSARDWILAGGKYNEQFF. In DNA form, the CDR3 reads TGCAGTGCTAGGGATTGGATTTTGGCGGGGGGGAAGTACAATGAGCAGTTCTTC.

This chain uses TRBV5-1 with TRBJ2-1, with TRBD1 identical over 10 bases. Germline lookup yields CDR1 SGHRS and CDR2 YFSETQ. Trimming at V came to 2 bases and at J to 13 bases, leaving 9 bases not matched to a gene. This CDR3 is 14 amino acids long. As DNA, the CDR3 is TGCGCCAGCAGCTTCCGACAGGGGGCGGAAGGCCAGTTCTTC. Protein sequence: CASSFRQGAEGQFF. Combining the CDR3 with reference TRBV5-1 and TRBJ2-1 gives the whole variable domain KAGVTQTPRYLIKTRGQQVTLSCSPISGHRSVSWYQQTPGQGLQFLFEYFSETQRNKGNFPGRFSGRQFSNSRSEMNVSTLELGDSALYLCASSFRQGAEGQFFGPGTRLTVL.

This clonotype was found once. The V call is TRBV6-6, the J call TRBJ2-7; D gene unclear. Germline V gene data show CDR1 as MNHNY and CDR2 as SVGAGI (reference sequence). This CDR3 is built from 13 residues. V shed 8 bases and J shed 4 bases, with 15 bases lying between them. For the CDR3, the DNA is TGTGCCAGCCTCCACACATTGGGGTACGAGCAGTACTTC. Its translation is CASLHTLGYEQYF.

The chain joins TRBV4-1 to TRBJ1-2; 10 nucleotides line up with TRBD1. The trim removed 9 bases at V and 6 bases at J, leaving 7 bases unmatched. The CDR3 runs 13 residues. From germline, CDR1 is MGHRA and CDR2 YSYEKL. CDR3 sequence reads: CARRQGAHNGYTF. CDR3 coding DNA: TGCGCCAGACGACAGGGGGCCCATAATGGCTACACCTTC.

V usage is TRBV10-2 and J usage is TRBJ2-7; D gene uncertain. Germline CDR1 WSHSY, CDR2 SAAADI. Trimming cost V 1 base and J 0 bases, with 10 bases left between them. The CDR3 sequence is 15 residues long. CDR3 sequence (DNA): TGCGCCAGCAGTGAGTTGCGTTTGGACTCCTACGAGCAGTACTTC. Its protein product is CASSELRLDSYEQYF.